One and the same sample provided the 13 T cell receptor beta chains below, sequenced in a study of cytomegalovirus exposure and HLA in healthy donors. Use of 60 Vbeta and 13 Jbeta primers characterized the PCR. Sequencing used immunoSEQ multiplex PCR; TCRdb keeps in-frame clones, though not all of them. The sample carries about 160,000 clones, around 83% recorded once. The sample comprised PBMCs. The receptors shown here come from a male donor in good health and CMV-seropositive.

The chain recombines TRBV2 with TRBJ2-7; 13 bases align to TRBD2. This CDR3 comprises 15 residues. V gave up 7 bases and J gave up 5 bases; unmatched junction bases: 8. Germline loops: CDR1 SNHLY, CDR2 FYNNEI. This chain's CDR3 is CASTPLLAGGNEQYF. CDR3 DNA: TGTGCCAGCACACCGCTACTAGCGGGGGGGAACGAGCAGTACTTC.

The chain has TRBV11-2 and TRBJ2-5, with 7 positions matching TRBD2. V lost 1 base and J lost 2; bases outside the gene matches: 16. The CDR3 totals 19 residues. Germline V gives CDR1 SGHAT, CDR2 FQNNGV. DNA for the CDR3: TGTGCCAGCAGCTTAGTGGGAGGGCGGGGTGCGGGTGCGCAAGAGACCCAGTACTTC. Protein: CASSLVGGRGAGAQETQYF.

V is TRBV7-8 and J is TRBJ1-5; D is unresolved. The length of the CDR3 is 13 residues. Trimming left V 3 bases short and J 0 bases short, with 3 bases between. Germline CDR1 and CDR2: SGHVS and FQNEAQ. The CDR3, as DNA: TGTGCCAGCAGCTTTATTAGCAATCAGCCCCAGCATTTT. Translated, it gives CASSFISNQPQHF.

The V gene is TRBV11-3, the J gene TRBJ1-1; TRBD1 agrees at 11 bases. J was trimmed by 6 bases and V by 5 bases; bases with no gene match: 5. This CDR3 spans 14 amino acids. The germline gives CDR1 SGHNT, CDR2 YENEEA. The CDR3 is CASSQGQGAAEAFF. In DNA, the CDR3 is TGTGCCAGCAGCCAAGGACAGGGGGCCGCTGAAGCTTTCTTT.

This chain connects TRBV28 to TRBJ2-5, with D tentatively TRBD2 (5 bases). Germline V gene lookup returns CDR1 MDHEN and CDR2 SYDVKM. The V and J ends lost 7 bases and 5 bases respectively, with 11 bases between them. CDR3 length equals 12 residues. CDR3 coding DNA: TGTGCCAGCACCGCGAGGGAGGAGACCCAGTACTTC. Translated, it gives CASTAREETQYF.

In its sample, this clone was seen once. This sequence joins TRBV19 and TRBJ2-1; TRBD1 matches at 9 bases. The V segment lost 6 bases and the J segment 6 bases; nucleotides outside the gene matches: 3. The length of the CDR3 is 13 residues. In germline, CDR1 is LNHDA, CDR2 SQIVND (reference sequence). The CDR3 is CASRGQGGNEQFF. DNA of the CDR3: TGTGCCAGTAGGGGACAGGGCGGCAATGAGCAGTTCTTC.

J is TRBJ1-2 and V is TRBV9, with TRBD1 identical over 7 bases. CDR3 length: 14 residues. V lost 4 bases and J lost 2; bases outside the gene matches: 5. Germline assignment: CDR1 SGDLS and CDR2 YYNGEE. Written as DNA, the CDR3 is TGTGCCAGCAGCCAGGAGGGACAGAACTATGGCTACACCTTC. Encoded protein: CASSQEGQNYGYTF.

The chain carries TRBV6-6 and TRBJ2-2; D perhaps matches TRBD1 (6 bases). CDR1 MNHNY and CDR2 SVGAGI come from the germline V gene (reference sequence). This CDR3 contains 14 residues. The V end was cut by 6 bases, the J end by 4 bases, with 12 bases between. The CDR3 DNA is TGTGCCAGCAGCCTGGACAGATCCACCGGGGAGCTGTTTTTT. This encodes CASSLDRSTGELFF.

The chain joins TRBV5-1 to TRBJ1-1; 9 nucleotides agree with TRBD1. The J segment lost 4 bases and the V segment lost 0 bases, leaving 10 bases of the junction unmatched. The CDR3 covers 17 residues. Germline CDR1 reads SGHRS; CDR2 reads YFSETQ. The CDR3 DNA is TGCGCCAGCAGCTTGGCCCCGGGACAGGGAGGTGCCACTGAAGCTTTCTTT. It translates to CASSLAPGQGGATEAFF.

The chain joins TRBV5-6 to TRBJ2-7, with 9 bases identical to TRBD1. V was pared by 0 bases and J by 4 bases, with 8 bases of the junction left unmatched. The length of the CDR3 is 16 residues. Germline V gene lookup returns CDR1 SGHDT and CDR2 YYEEEE. The CDR3 here is CASSLVGTGLGYEQYF. The CDR3 DNA sequence: TGTGCCAGCAGCTTGGTGGGGACAGGGTTAGGTTACGAGCAGTACTTC.

A note on this clone: One end of the junction fails to match germline, which may point to a read error. The chain uses TRBV28 and TRBJ2-7, with TRBD1 matching over 9 bases. The CDR3 runs to 11 residues. Germline V gene lookup returns CDR1 MDHEN and CDR2 SYDVKM. The CDR3 region has the DNA TGTGCCAGCAGCTCCCCGGGACAGGGACACTTC. Amino acids: CASSSPGQGHF.

The chain recombines TRBV7-2 with TRBJ2-1; no clear D. V was cut by 1 base and J by 5 bases, with 12 bases left in between. This CDR3 region has 15 residues. CDR1 and CDR2 from the germline V gene are SGHTA and FQGNSA. This CDR3 is CASSLVSRIDNEQFF. As DNA, the CDR3 is TGTGCCAGCAGCTTAGTAAGTAGAATTGACAATGAGCAGTTCTTC.

The rearrangement joins TRBV5-4 to TRBJ1-1; 10 bases line up with TRBD1. In germline, CDR1 is SGHNT, CDR2 YYREEE (reference sequence). The junction had 6 bases not matched to a gene; V was cut back by 4 bases and J by 3 bases. This CDR3 region has 15 residues. The DNA of the CDR3 is TGTGCCAGCAGCGCCGGGACAGGGGTGTACACTGAAGCTTTCTTT. Its protein is CASSAGTGVYTEAFF.